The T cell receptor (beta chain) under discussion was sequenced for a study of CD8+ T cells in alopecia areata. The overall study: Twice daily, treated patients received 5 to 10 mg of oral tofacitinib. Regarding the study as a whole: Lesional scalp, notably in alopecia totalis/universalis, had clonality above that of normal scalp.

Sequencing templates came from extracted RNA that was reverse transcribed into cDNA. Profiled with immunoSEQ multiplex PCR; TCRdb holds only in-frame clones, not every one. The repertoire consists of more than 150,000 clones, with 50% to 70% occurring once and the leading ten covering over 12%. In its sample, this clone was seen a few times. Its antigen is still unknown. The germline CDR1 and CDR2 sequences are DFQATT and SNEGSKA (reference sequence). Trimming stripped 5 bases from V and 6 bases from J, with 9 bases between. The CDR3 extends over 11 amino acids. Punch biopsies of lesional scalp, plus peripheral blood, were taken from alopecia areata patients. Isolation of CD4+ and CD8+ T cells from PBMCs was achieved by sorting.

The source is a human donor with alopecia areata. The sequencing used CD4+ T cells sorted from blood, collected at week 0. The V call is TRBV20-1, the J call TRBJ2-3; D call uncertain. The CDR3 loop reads CSARPLDTQYF. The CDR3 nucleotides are TGCAGTGCTCGACCTTTGGATACGCAGTATTTT.